This T cell receptor (beta chain) was captured in a study of Tregs in tolerant kidney transplant recipients. Notes on the study in general: The most relevant donor-specific Treg TCRbeta repertoire apparently came from expansion with activated donor B cells.

Regarding this clone: No antigen is known for it.

Unstimulated regulatory T cells (CD4+CD25+CD127-), CD4+CD25- non-regulatory cells, CD4 and CD8 cells were FACS-sorted from thawed PBMCs. Repertoires were generated with immunoSEQ multiplex PCR, while TCRdb's copy carries only in-frame clones and drops some. The data contain some 70,000 clones, less than 90% of them singletons. Losses at the gene ends were 4 bases for V and 0 bases for J; bases not matched to a gene: 4. The length of the CDR3 is 17 residues. CDR1 SGHKS and CDR2 YYEKEE come from the germline V gene (reference sequence). This receptor was identified in a human donor in good health. This chain uses TRBV5-5 with TRBJ2-1; 13 positions agree with TRBD2. Specimen: CD4+ T cells from blood. Here the CDR3 DNA reads TGTGCCAGCAGCCGGACTAGCGGGGGAAGCTCCTACAATGAGCAGTTCTTC. Protein product: CASSRTSGGSSYNEQFF.